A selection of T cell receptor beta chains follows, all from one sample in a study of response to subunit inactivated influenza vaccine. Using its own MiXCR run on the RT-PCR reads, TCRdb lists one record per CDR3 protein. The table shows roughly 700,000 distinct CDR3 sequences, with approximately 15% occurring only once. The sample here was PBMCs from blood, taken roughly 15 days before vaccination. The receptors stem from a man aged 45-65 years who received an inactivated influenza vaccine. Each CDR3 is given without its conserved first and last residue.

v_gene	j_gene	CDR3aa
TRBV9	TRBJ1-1	ASSVAGSIGTEAF
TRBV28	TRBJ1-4	ASSLPRTDPNEKLF
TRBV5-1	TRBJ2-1	ASSLDGGVWDEQF
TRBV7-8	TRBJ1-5	ASSLGAGAVNNQPQH
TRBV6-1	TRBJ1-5	ASNTGGNNQPQH
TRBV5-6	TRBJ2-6	ASSLGLASGANVLT
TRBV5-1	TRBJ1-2	ASSSTSGGVYGYT
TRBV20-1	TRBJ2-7	SAVRGPGEQY
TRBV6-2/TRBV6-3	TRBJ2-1	ASSYSSGRWNEQF
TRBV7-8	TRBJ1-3	ASSLASGGGNTIY
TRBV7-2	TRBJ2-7	ASSSQAGYTYEQY
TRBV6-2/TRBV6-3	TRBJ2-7	ASSYQRDIDEQY
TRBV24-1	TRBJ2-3	ATSRQGSTDTQY
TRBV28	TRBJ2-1	ASSRQGQGTGSYNEQF
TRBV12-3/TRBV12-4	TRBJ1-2	ASNLPGFGYT
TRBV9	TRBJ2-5	ASSARGGTQETQY
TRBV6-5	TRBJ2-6	ASSIFGAVGANVLT
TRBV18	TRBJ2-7	ASSSGTGVHEQY
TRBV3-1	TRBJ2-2	ASSHRGSPTGELF
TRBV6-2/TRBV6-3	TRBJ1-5	ASRDSDQPQH
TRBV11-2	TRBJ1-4	ASSEAGNEKLF
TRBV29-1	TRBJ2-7	SVALDYEQY
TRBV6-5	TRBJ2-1	ASSYWNSYNEQF
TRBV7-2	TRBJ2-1	ASSIAAGVPYNEQF
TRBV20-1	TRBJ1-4	SAESRDRGPNEKLF
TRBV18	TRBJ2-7	ASSLGALAQNEQY
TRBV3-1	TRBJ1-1	ASTKDLTLSGGAF